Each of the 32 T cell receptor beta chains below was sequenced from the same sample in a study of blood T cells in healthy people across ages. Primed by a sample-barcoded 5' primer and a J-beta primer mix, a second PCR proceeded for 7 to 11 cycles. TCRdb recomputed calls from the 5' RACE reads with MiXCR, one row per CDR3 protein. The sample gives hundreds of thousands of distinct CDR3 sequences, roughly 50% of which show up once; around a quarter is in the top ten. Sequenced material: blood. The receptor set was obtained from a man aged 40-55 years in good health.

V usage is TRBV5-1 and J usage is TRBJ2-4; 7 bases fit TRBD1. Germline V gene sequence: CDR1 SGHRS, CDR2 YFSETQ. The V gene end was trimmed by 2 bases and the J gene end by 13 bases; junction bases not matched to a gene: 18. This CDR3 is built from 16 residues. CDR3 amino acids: CASSFPSDRSIVGQYF. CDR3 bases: TGCGCCAGCAGCTTTCCCTCGGACAGGTCCATTGTCGGGCAGTACTTC.

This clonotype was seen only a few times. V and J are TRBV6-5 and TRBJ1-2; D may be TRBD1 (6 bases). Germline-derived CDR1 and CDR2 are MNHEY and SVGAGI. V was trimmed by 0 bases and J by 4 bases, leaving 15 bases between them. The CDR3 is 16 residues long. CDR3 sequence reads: CASSYSLQGSIYGYTF. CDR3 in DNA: TGTGCCAGCAGTTACTCACTACAGGGTTCTATCTATGGCTACACCTTC.

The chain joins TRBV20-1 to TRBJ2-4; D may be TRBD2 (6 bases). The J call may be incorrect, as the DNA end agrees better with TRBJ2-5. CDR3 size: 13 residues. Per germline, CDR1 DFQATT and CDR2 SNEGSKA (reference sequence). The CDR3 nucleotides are TGCAGTGCTAGAACTAGCCATCAAGAGACCCAGTACTTC. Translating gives CSARTSHQETQYF.

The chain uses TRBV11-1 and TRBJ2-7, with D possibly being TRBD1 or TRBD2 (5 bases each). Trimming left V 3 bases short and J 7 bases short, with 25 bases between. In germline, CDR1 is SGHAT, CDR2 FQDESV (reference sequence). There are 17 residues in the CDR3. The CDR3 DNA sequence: TGTGCCAGCAGCTTGGGGTCTCTCCGGGACCCTTCTAGTGAGCAGTACTTC. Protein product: CASSLGSLRDPSSEQYF.

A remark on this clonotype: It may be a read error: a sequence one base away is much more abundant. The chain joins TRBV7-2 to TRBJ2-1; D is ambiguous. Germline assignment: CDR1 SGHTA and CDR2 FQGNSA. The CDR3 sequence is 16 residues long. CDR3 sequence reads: CASSPAVSQVYNERFF. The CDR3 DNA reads TGTGCCAGCAGCCCAGCTGTCTCTCAGGTATACAATGAGCGGTTCTTC.

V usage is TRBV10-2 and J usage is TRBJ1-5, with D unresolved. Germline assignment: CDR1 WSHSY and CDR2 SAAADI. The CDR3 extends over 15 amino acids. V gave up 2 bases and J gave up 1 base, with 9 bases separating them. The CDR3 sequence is CASSEGNLSNQPQHF. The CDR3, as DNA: TGCGCCAGCAGTGAGGGCAATCTAAGCAATCAGCCCCAGCATTTT.

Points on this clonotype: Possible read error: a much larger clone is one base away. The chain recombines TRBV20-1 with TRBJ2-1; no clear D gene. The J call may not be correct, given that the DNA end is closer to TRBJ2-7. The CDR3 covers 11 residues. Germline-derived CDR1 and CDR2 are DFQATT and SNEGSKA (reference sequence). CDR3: CSAFHLNEQYF. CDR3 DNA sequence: TGCAGTGCTTTCCATCTAAATGAGCAGTACTTC.

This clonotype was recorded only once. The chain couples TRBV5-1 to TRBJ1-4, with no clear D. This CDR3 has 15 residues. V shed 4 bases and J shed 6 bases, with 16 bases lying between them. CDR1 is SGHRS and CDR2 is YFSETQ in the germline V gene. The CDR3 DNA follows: TGCGCCAGCAGCCCAGGAGGCGCGAAGGATGAAAAACTGTTTTTT. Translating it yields CASSPGGAKDEKLFF.

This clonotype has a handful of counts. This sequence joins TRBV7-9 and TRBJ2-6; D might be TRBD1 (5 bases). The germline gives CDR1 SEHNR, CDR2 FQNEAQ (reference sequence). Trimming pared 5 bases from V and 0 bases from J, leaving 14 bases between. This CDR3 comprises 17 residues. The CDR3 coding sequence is TGTGCCAGCAGCCGCCGACAGTCCAGCTCTGGGGCCAACGTCCTGACTTTC. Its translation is CASSRRQSSSGANVLTF.

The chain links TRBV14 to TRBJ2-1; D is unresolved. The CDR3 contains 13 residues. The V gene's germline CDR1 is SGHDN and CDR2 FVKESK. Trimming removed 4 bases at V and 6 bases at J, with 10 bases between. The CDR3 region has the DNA TGTGCCAGCAGCCCCCAAGCCAGCAATGAGCAGTTCTTC. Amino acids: CASSPQASNEQFF. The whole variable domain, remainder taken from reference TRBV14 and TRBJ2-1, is EAGVTQFPSHSVIEKGQTVTLRCDPISGHDNLYWYRRVMGKEIKFLLHFVKESKQDESGMPNNRFLAERTGGTYSTLKVQPAELEDSGVYFCASSPQASNEQFFGPGTRLTVL.

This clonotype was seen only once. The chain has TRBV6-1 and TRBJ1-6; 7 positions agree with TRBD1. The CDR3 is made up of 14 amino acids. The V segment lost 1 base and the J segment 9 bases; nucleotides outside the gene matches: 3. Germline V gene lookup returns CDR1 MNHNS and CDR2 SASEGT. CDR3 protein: CASSEGTGTSPLHF. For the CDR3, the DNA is TGTGCCAGCAGTGAAGGGACAGGTACTTCACCCCTCCACTTT.

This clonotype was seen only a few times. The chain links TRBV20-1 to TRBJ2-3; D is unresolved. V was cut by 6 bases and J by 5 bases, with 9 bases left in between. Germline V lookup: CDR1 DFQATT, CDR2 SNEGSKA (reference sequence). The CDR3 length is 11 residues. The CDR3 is CSAPPRDTQYF. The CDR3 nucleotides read TGCAGTGCCCCGCCCAGAGATACGCAGTATTTT.

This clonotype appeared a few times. The CDR3 loop is CASSLGQGAYYEQYF. CDR3 DNA: TGCGCCAGCAGCTTAGGACAGGGGGCCTACTACGAGCAGTACTTC. The chain combines TRBV5-1 with TRBJ2-7; 11 bases fit TRBD1. Germline loops: CDR1 SGHRS, CDR2 YFSETQ. The CDR3 is 15 residues long. The V segment lost 2 bases and the J segment 3 bases; nucleotides outside the gene matches: 4. The complete variable domain, with remaining parts taken from reference TRBV5-1 and TRBJ2-7, reads KAGVTQTPRYLIKTRGQQVTLSCSPISGHRSVSWYQQTPGQGLQFLFEYFSETQRNKGNFPGRFSGRQFSNSRSEMNVSTLELGDSALYLCASSLGQGAYYEQYFGPGTRLTVT.

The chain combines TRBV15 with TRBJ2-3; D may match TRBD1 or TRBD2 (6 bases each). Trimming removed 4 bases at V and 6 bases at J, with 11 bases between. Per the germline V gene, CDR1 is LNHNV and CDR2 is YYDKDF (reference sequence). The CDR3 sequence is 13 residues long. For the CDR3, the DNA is TGTGCCACCAGCACCAACGGGGGCGATACGCAGTATTTT. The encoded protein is CATSTNGGDTQYF.

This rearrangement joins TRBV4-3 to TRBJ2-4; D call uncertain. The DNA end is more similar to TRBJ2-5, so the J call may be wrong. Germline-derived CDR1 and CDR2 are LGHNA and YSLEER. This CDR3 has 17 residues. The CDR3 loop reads CASSQYHMGNGGETQYF. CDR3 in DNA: TGCGCCAGCAGCCAATATCACATGGGTAATGGTGGGGAGACCCAGTACTTC.

CDR3 loop: CASSRRQGADSGANVLTF. CDR3 sequence (DNA): TGTGCCAGCAGTAGGAGACAGGGGGCGGACTCTGGGGCCAACGTCCTGACTTTC. The chain uses TRBV27 and TRBJ2-6; 10 positions agree with TRBD1. V trimming: 5 bases; J trimming: 0 bases; junction bases outside the gene matches: 7. Per germline, CDR1 MNHEY and CDR2 SMNVEV (reference sequence). CDR3 length: 18 amino acids.

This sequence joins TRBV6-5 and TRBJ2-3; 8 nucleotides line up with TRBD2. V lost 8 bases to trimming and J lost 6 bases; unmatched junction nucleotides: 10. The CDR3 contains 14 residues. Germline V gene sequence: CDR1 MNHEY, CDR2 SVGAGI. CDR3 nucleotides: TGTGCCAGCCTCGGTCCGGGGGGGCTGGATACGCAGTATTTT. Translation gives CASLGPGGLDTQYF.

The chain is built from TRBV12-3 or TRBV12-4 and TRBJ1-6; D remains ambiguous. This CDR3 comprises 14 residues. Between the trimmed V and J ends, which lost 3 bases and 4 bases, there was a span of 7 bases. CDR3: CASSFRRYNSPLHF. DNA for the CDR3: TGTGCCAGCAGTTTCCGGAGATATAATTCACCCCTCCACTTT.

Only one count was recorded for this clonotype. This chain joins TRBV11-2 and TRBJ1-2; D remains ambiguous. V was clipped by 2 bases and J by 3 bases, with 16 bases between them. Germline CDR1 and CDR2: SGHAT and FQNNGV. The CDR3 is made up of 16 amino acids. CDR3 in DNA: TGTGCCAGCAGCTTAATCGCGGCGGGAGGCTACTATGGCTACACCTTC. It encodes CASSLIAAGGYYGYTF.

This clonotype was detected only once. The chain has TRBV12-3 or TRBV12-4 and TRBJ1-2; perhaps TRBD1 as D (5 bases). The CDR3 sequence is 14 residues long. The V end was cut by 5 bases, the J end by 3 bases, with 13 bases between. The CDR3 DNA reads TGTGCCAGCAGTCAGGACAAAAGAGACTATGGCTACACCTTC. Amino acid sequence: CASSQDKRDYGYTF.

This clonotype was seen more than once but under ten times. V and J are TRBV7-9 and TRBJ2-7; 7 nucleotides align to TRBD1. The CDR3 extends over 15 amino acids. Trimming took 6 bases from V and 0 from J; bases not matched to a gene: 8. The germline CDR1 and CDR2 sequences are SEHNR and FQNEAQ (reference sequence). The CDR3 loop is CASSRLNRGSYEQYF. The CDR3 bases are TGTGCCAGCAGTAGATTAAACAGGGGCTCCTACGAGCAGTACTTC.

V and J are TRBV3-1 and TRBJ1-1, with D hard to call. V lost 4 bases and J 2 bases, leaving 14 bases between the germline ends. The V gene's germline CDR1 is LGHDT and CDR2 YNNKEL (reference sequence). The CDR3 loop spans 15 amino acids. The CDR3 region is CASSLRRGSNTEAFF. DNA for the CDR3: TGTGCCAGCAGCCTTAGACGAGGGTCCAACACTGAAGCTTTCTTT.

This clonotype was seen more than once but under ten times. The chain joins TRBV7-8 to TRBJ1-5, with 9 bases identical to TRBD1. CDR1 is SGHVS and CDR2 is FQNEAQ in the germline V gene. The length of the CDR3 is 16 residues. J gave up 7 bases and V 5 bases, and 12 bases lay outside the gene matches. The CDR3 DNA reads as TGTGCCAGCAGCCCAACCGGGACAGGGTCGGGGCAGCCCCAGCATTTT. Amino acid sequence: CASSPTGTGSGQPQHF.

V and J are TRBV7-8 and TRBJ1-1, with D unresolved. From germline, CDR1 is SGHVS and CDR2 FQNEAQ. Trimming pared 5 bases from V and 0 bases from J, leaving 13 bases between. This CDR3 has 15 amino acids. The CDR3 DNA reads TGTGCCAGCAGCCTTGGTGAAGGGATGAACACTGAAGCTTTCTTT. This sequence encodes CASSLGEGMNTEAFF.

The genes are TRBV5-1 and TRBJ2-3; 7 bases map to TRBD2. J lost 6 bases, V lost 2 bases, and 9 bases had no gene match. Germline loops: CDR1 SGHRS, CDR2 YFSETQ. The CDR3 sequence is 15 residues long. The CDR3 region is CASSLTSERMDTQYF. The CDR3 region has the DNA TGCGCCAGCAGCTTAACTAGCGAGCGGATGGATACGCAGTATTTT.

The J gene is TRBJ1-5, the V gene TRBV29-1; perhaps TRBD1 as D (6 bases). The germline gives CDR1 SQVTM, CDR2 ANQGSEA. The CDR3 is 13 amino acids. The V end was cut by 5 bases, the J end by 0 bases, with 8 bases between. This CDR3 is CSVSDSSNQPQHF. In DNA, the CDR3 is TGCAGCGTTTCGGACAGTAGCAATCAGCCCCAGCATTTT.

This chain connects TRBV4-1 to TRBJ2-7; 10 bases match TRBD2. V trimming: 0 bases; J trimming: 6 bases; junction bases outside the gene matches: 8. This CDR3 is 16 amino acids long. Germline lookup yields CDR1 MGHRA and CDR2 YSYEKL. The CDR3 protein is CASSQEWLAGDGEQYF. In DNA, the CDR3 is TGCGCCAGCAGCCAAGAATGGCTAGCGGGAGACGGCGAGCAGTACTTC.

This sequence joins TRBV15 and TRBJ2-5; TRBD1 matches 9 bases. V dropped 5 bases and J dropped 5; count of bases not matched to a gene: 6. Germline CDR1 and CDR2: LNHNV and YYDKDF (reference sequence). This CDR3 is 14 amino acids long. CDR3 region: CATSEQGAQETQYF. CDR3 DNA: TGTGCCACCAGCGAACAGGGGGCGCAGGAGACCCAGTACTTC.

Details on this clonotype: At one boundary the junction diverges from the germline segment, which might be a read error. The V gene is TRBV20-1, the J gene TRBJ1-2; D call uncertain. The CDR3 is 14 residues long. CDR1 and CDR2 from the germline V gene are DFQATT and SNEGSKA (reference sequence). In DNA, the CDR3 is TGCAGTGCTAACCGGGAGGCAGCCGTCTATGGCTACACCTTT. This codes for CSANREAAVYGYTF.

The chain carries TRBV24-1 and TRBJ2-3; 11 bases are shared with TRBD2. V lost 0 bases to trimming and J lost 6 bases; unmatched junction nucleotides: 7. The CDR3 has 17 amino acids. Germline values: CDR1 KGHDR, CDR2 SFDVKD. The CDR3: CATSDLSLAGVEDTQYF. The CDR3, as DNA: TGTGCCACCAGTGATTTGTCACTAGCGGGAGTGGAGGATACGCAGTATTTT.

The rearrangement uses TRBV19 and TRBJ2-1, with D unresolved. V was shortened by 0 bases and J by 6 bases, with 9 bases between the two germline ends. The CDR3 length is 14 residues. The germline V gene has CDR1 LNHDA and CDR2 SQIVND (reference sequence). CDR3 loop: CASSIEGRSNEQFF. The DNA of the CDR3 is TGTGCCAGTAGTATAGAGGGTAGGAGCAATGAGCAGTTCTTC.

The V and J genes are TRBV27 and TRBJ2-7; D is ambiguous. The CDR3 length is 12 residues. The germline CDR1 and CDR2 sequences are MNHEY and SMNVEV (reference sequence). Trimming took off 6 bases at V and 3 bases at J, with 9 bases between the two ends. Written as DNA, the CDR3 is TGTGCCAGCAGCCGCCCCGGCTACGAGCAGTACTTC. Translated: CASSRPGYEQYF.